What follows are 11 T cell receptor beta chains derived from one specimen sequenced in a study of T cells in Graves' hyperthyroidism and ophthalmopathy. The TCR beta CDR3 regions underwent amplification using RNA transcripts as the source. An initial round of RT-PCR targeting the TCR CDR3 relied on the HTBI primer set. In TCRdb, the multiplex PCR reads were re-called with MiXCR into one record per CDR3 protein. The sample holds about 480,000 distinct CDR3 sequences; roughly 14% are singletons and the top ten take around a sixth. Sequencing was done on a sample of blood. Receptors originate from a woman aged 18-35 years with Graves' hyperthyroidism.

At least ten counts were recorded for this clonotype. The V gene is TRBV7-3, the J gene TRBJ2-5; D uncertain. The CDR3 consists of 13 residues. The V end was cut by 5 bases, the J end by 5 bases, with 12 bases between. Germline values: CDR1 SGHTA, CDR2 FQGTGA. CDR3 DNA sequence: TGTGCCAGCAGCAAAAGGATTCGGGAGACCCAGTACTTC. The encoded protein is CASSKRIRETQYF.

This clonotype was recorded at least ten times. The chain is built from TRBV12-3 or TRBV12-4 and TRBJ1-1; 7 nucleotides line up with TRBD1. With V trimmed by 7 bases and J by 5 bases, 7 bases remained unmatched. This CDR3 spans 13 amino acids. Here the CDR3 DNA reads TGTGCCAGCACCTCTCAGGGGGGAACTGAAGCTTTCTTT. Its translation is CASTSQGGTEAFF.

With regard to this clonotype: A single base separates this from a much larger clone, so it may be a read error. V and J are TRBV9 and TRBJ2-1; unclear D gene. The CDR3 is 10 amino acids. Germline-derived CDR1 and CDR2 are SGDLS and YYNGEE. V gave up 9 bases and J gave up 7 bases, with 8 bases separating them. The CDR3 nucleotides are TGTGCCACCGGTGAGAATGAGCAGTTCTTC. Amino acids: CATGENEQFF.

The CDR3 DNA reads as TGTGCCAGCTCACCAGGGAGTCAACCCACTGAAGCTTTCTTT. Translating it yields CASSPGSQPTEAFF. The V and J genes are TRBV18 and TRBJ1-1; D not certain. Deletions cut 2 bases from V and 4 bases from J, with 11 bases between. This CDR3 region has 14 residues. Germline-derived CDR1 and CDR2 are KGHSH and LQKENI.

This clonotype was seen at least ten times. This chain uses TRBV2 with TRBJ2-5; D gene ambiguous. The V gene's germline CDR1 is SNHLY and CDR2 FYNNEI. There are 11 residues in the CDR3. V gave up 10 bases and J gave up 3 bases, with 9 bases separating them. This CDR3 is CANSMEETQYF. As DNA, the CDR3 is TGTGCCAACTCCATGGAAGAGACCCAGTACTTC.

This clonotype was picked up many times. The junction departs from germline at one end; a sequencing error may be responsible. The chain combines TRBV12-3 or TRBV12-4 with TRBJ2-3; D may be TRBD1 (6 bases). The CDR3 length is 15 residues. CDR3 coding DNA: TGTGCCAGCAATTTACAGGGCTCTAGCACAGATACGCAGTATTTT. This gives the protein CASNLQGSSTDTQYF.

V gene TRBV7-2 combines with J gene TRBJ1-5; 8 bases agree with TRBD1. The CDR3 has 16 residues. Germline trimming cut 8 bases from V and 7 bases from J; bases unmatched to any gene: 16. Per germline, CDR1 SGHTA and CDR2 FQGNSA. CDR3: CASGGATGGKGQPQHF. CDR3 DNA sequence: TGTGCCAGCGGCGGAGCAACAGGGGGAAAGGGGCAGCCCCAGCATTTT.

Only a few counts were recorded for this clonotype. The J gene is TRBJ2-1, the V gene TRBV7-8, with 7 bases fitting TRBD2. The germline gives CDR1 SGHVS, CDR2 FQNEAQ. The V segment lost 0 bases and the J segment 4 bases; nucleotides outside the gene matches: 6. The CDR3 is 16 residues long. CDR3 coding DNA: TGTGCCAGCAGCTTAGCGGGGACTACAATTTACAATGAGCAGTTCTTC. It specifies CASSLAGTTIYNEQFF.

This clonotype was observed many times. The chain recombines TRBV30 with TRBJ2-1, with TRBD1 identical over 9 bases. The trim removed 1 base at V and 9 bases at J, leaving 4 bases unmatched. CDR1 is GTSNPN, CDR2 SVGIG, per germline (reference sequence). This CDR3 spans 13 amino acids. CDR3 sequence (DNA): TGTGCCTGGAGTGCCCAGACAGGGGGTGAGCAGTTCTTC. This encodes CAWSAQTGGEQFF.

This clonotype has ten or more counts. The chain combines TRBV15 with TRBJ2-2, with 7 bases fitting TRBD1. Germline V CDR1 and CDR2: LNHNV, YYDKDF (reference sequence). This CDR3 is 20 amino acids long. The V gene end was trimmed by 0 bases and the J gene end by 4 bases; junction bases not matched to a gene: 17. The CDR3 coding sequence is TGTGCCACCAGCAGAGATCAAGCCCAGACCGGGACAGACGCCACCGGGGAGCTGTTTTTT. It encodes CATSRDQAQTGTDATGELFF.

Many counts were recorded for this clonotype. The chain has TRBV7-3 and TRBJ2-3, with D unresolved. V lost 3 bases to trimming and J lost 2 bases, with 12 bases between them. The CDR3 spans 15 residues. Germline V gene data show CDR1 as SGHTA and CDR2 as FQGTGA. CDR3 protein: CASSFQGSSTDTQYF. The CDR3 DNA is TGTGCCAGCAGCTTTCAAGGGTCCTCCACAGATACGCAGTATTTT.